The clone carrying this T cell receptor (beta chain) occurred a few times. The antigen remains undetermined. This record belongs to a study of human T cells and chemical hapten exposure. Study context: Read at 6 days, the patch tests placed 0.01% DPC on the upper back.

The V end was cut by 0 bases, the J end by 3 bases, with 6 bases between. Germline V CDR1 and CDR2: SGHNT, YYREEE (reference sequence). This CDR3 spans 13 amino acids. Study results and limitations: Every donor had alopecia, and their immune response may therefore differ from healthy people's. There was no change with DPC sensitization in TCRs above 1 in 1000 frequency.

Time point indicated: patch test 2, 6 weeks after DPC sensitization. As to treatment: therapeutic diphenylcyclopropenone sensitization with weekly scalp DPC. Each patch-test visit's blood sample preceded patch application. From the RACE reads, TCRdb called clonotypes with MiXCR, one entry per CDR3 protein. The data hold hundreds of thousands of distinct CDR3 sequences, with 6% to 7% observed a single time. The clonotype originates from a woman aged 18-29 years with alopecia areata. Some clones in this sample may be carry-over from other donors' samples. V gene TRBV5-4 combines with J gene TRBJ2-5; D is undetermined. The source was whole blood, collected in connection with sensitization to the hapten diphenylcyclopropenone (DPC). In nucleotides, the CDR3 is TGTGCCAGCAGCTTGGTGGATGAAGAGACCCAGTACTTC. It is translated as CASSLVDEETQYF. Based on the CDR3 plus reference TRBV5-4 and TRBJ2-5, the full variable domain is ETGVTQSPTHLIKTRGQQVTLRCSSQSGHNTVSWYQQALGQGPQFIFQYYREEENGRGNFPPRFSGLQFPNYSSELNVNALELDDSALYLCASSLVDEETQYFGPGTRLLVL.